The 31 T cell receptor beta chains presented below share a single source sample, sequenced in a study of blood T cell repertoires in COVID-19. The assay was immunoSEQ multiplex PCR, and TCRdb's table has in-frame clones only and misses some. The table records some 490,000 clones, approximately 91% of them present only once. Sequences were obtained from PBMCs or T cells enriched from blood (not recorded which). The receptors shown here come from a woman aged 55-69 years who had recovered from COVID-19.

The rearrangement links TRBV27 to TRBJ2-5; 7 bases match TRBD1. This CDR3 comprises 15 residues. The germline V gene encodes CDR1 MNHEY and CDR2 SMNVEV (reference sequence). J lost 2 bases, V lost 3 bases, and 6 bases had no gene match. CDR3 loop: CASSFQRTGQETQYF. Here the CDR3 DNA reads TGTGCCAGCAGTTTTCAGCGGACAGGACAAGAGACCCAGTACTTC.

This clone appeared once. V gene TRBV27 combines with J gene TRBJ2-5; the match to TRBD2 covers 7 bases. Germline V lookup: CDR1 MNHEY, CDR2 SMNVEV (reference sequence). The CDR3 extends over 15 amino acids. The J segment lost 2 bases and the V segment lost 2 bases, leaving 5 bases of the junction unmatched. The CDR3 spells CASSLGGAGQETQYF. The CDR3 DNA follows: TGTGCCAGCAGTTTAGGTGGAGCGGGGCAAGAGACCCAGTACTTC.

The chain links TRBV3-1 (or the pseudogene TRBV3-2) to TRBJ2-4; D not resolved. This CDR3 region has 13 residues. Trimming removed 7 bases from V and 7 bases from J, with 14 bases in between. CDR1 LGHDT and CDR2 YNNKEL come from the germline V gene (reference sequence). CDR3 DNA: TGTGCCAGCACCAGAGCGCGTTGGAACATTCAGTACTTC. This encodes CASTRARWNIQYF.

The gene calls are TRBV2 and TRBJ2-1; weak D call: TRBD2 (5 bases). V was trimmed by 4 bases and J by 4 bases, leaving 5 bases between them. Germline CDR1 reads SNHLY; CDR2 reads FYNNEI. The CDR3 loop spans 12 amino acids. CDR3 nucleotide sequence: TGTGCCAGCAGTGGGGAGTACAATGAGCAGTTCTTC. It translates to CASSGEYNEQFF.

The V gene is TRBV4-1, the J gene TRBJ1-2; 8 bases agree with TRBD1. CDR1 and CDR2 from the germline V gene are MGHRA and YSYEKL. The J segment lost 2 bases and the V segment lost 4 bases, leaving 3 bases of the junction unmatched. There are 14 residues in the CDR3. The CDR3 reads CASSPRTGNYGYTF. CDR3 sequence (DNA): TGCGCCAGCAGCCCCCGGACAGGGAACTATGGCTACACCTTC.

This chain joins TRBV18 and TRBJ2-2; D unclear. The germline gives CDR1 KGHSH, CDR2 LQKENI. V lost 3 bases and J lost 2, with 10 bases in between. The CDR3 contains 15 residues. The CDR3 loop reads CASSPQRHNTGELFF. The CDR3 DNA sequence: TGTGCCAGCTCACCCCAACGACATAACACCGGGGAGCTGTTTTTT.

The CDR3 loop is CASSQSGSRVIEKLFF. The CDR3 DNA follows: TGTGCCAGCAGCCAATCCGGGTCGCGAGTAATTGAAAAACTGTTTTTT. The rearrangement uses TRBV3-1 (or the pseudogene TRBV3-2) and TRBJ1-4; no clear D gene. The germline V gene encodes CDR1 LGHDT and CDR2 YNNKEL (reference sequence). There are 16 residues in the CDR3. The V end was cut by 2 bases, the J end by 7 bases, with 17 bases between.

V gene TRBV3-1 (or the pseudogene TRBV3-2) combines with J gene TRBJ1-2; tentative D call: TRBD1 (5 bases). The CDR3 is made up of 13 amino acids. Trimming cost V 2 bases and J 4 bases, with 8 bases left between them. Germline V gene lookup returns CDR1 LGHDT and CDR2 YNNKEL (reference sequence). The CDR3 spells CASSQMGGYGYTF. Written as DNA, the CDR3 is TGTGCCAGCAGCCAAATGGGGGGCTATGGCTACACCTTC.

The genes are TRBV10-2 and TRBJ1-1; D is ambiguous. The length of the CDR3 is 11 residues. Germline lookup yields CDR1 WSHSY and CDR2 SAAADI. Trimming removed 6 bases from V and 4 bases from J, with 6 bases in between. Written as DNA, the CDR3 is TGCGCCAGCAGGAGGAGCACTGAAGCTTTCTTT. It is translated as CASRRSTEAFF.

The chain combines TRBV30 with TRBJ2-5; possibly TRBD2 for D (5 bases). This CDR3 has 13 amino acids. Germline loops: CDR1 GTSNPN, CDR2 SVGIG (reference sequence). V was pared by 1 base and J by 2 bases, with 8 bases between. Here the CDR3 reads CAWSGTSQETQYF. In DNA, the CDR3 is TGTGCCTGGAGTGGGACTTCACAAGAGACCCAGTACTTC. Using reference TRBV30 and TRBJ2-5 for the parts outside the CDR3, the full variable domain is SQTIHQWPATLVQPVGSPLSLECTVEGTSNPNLYWYRQAAGRGLQLLFYSVGIGQISSEVPQNLSASRPQDRQFILSSKKLLLSDSGFYLCAWSGTSQETQYFGPGTRLLVL.

A word on this clone: Other nucleotide sequences in the sample specify the same CDR3. This rearrangement joins TRBV25-1 to TRBJ2-6; tentative D call: TRBD1 (5 bases). The CDR3 spans 14 residues. The germline CDR1 and CDR2 sequences are MGHDK and SYGVNS. Trimming took 5 bases from V and 1 from J, leaving 6 bases between them. The CDR3 coding sequence is TGTGCCAGCAGTCCAGGGTCTGGGGCCAACGTCCTGACTTTC. Protein: CASSPGSGANVLTF.

The CDR3 region has the DNA TGTGCCAGTAGCAACAGGGGTCGAGAAAAACTGTTTTTT. This encodes CASSNRGREKLFF. The chain is built from TRBV19 and TRBJ1-4; the match to TRBD1 covers 7 bases. V trimming: 6 bases; J trimming: 8 bases; junction bases outside the gene matches: 6. Germline V gives CDR1 LNHDA, CDR2 SQIVND (reference sequence). This CDR3 region has 13 residues.

This clone was seen just once. The chain carries TRBV30 and TRBJ2-2, with TRBD1 identical over 9 bases. The CDR3 spans 16 residues. Germline CDR1 is GTSNPN and CDR2 is SVGIG (reference sequence). J lost 4 bases, V lost 5 bases, and 11 bases had no gene match. CDR3 DNA sequence: TGTGCCTGGGGTCTCCGGGACAGGGTCCCCACCGGGGAGCTGTTTTTT. It translates to CAWGLRDRVPTGELFF.

The chain is built from TRBV27 and TRBJ1-2; D uncertain. The CDR3 contains 15 residues. Germline-derived CDR1 and CDR2 are MNHEY and SMNVEV (reference sequence). V lost 4 bases, J lost 4 bases, and 16 bases lay in between. DNA for the CDR3: TGTGCCAGCAGTTCTGGCCCCTTAAGTTCCTATGGCTACACCTTC. Translated, it gives CASSSGPLSSYGYTF.

The CDR3: CASSPTGNTEAFF. In DNA form, the CDR3 reads TGTGCCAGTAGCCCGACAGGCAACACTGAAGCTTTCTTT. The rearrangement links TRBV19 to TRBJ1-1; a weak D match, TRBD1 (6 bases). V lost 6 bases, J lost 2 bases, and 10 bases lay in between. The CDR3 sequence is 13 residues long. Per the germline V gene, CDR1 is LNHDA and CDR2 is SQIVND (reference sequence).

The chain links TRBV19 to TRBJ1-5, with 9 bases lining up with TRBD1. The CDR3 spans 14 residues. J gave up 5 bases and V 7 bases, and 6 bases lay outside the gene matches. The V gene's germline CDR1 is LNHDA and CDR2 SQIVND (reference sequence). This chain's CDR3 is CASTPGQGYQPQHF. The CDR3 nucleotides are TGTGCCAGTACTCCAGGACAGGGGTATCAGCCCCAGCATTTT.

The chain joins TRBV10-3 to TRBJ1-1, with a weak D call TRBD1 (6 bases). Germline V gives CDR1 ENHRY, CDR2 SYGVKD. V lost 11 bases and J 4 bases, leaving 14 bases between the germline ends. The CDR3 has 12 residues. This CDR3 is CAVITGFTEAFF. The CDR3 DNA reads TGTGCCGTAATAACAGGGTTCACTGAAGCTTTCTTT.

The chain has TRBV7-2 and TRBJ2-1; TRBD2 agrees at 9 bases. The germline gives CDR1 SGHTA, CDR2 FQGNSA. This CDR3 has 15 residues. Trimming at V came to 4 bases and at J to 8 bases, leaving 9 bases not matched to a gene. The CDR3 DNA follows: TGTGCCAGCAGCTCCACCGGGACTAGCTTCGATGAGCAGTTCTTC. It specifies CASSSTGTSFDEQFF.

The chain joins TRBV5-1 to TRBJ2-3; TRBD1 might be the D (6 bases). Between the trimmed V and J ends, which lost 0 bases and 8 bases, there was a span of 13 bases. Germline V gene sequence: CDR1 SGHRS, CDR2 YFSETQ. This CDR3 has 14 amino acids. The chain's CDR3 is CASSLDREGGTQYF. The CDR3 region has the DNA TGCGCCAGCAGCTTGGACAGGGAAGGCGGTACGCAGTATTTT.

The V and J genes are TRBV7-8 and TRBJ1-5; D is uncertain. The germline V and J ends were trimmed by 5 bases and 2 bases, with 19 bases remaining between them. The germline gives CDR1 SGHVS, CDR2 FQNEAQ. The CDR3 is 17 amino acids. The CDR3 region has the DNA TGTGCCAGCAGCCAGATCCCCCGCCTCGGGGGCAATCAGCCCCAGCATTTT. Translation: CASSQIPRLGGNQPQHF.

This clone has a single count. This chain connects TRBV7-7 to TRBJ2-5, with 12 bases identical to TRBD1. From germline, CDR1 is SSHAT and CDR2 FNYEAQ (reference sequence). This CDR3 is 15 amino acids long. With 1 base clipped from V and 7 bases from J, the junction kept 4 bases outside the gene matches. Here the CDR3 DNA reads TGTGCCAGCAGCTTAGAGGGACAGGGGGCCGGGACCCAGTACTTC. Its translation: CASSLEGQGAGTQYF.

The V and J genes are TRBV19 and TRBJ1-1, with D perhaps TRBD1 (6 bases). Germline V gene lookup returns CDR1 LNHDA and CDR2 SQIVND (reference sequence). Trimming stripped 1 base from V and 0 bases from J, with 9 bases between. The length of the CDR3 is 15 residues. CDR3 nucleotide sequence: TGTGCCAGTAGTATAGCACAGGGTCTGAACACTGAAGCTTTCTTT. Its protein product is CASSIAQGLNTEAFF.

This sequence joins TRBV27 and TRBJ1-6; 11 nucleotides line up with TRBD1. Trimming removed 6 bases from V and 5 bases from J; junction bases left unmatched: 6. The CDR3 has 16 amino acids. CDR1 and CDR2 from the germline V gene are MNHEY and SMNVEV (reference sequence). In nucleotides, the CDR3 is TGTGCCAGCAGATGGACAGGGGGCCGACATAATTCACCCCTCCACTTT. Amino acid sequence: CASRWTGGRHNSPLHF.

The rearrangement uses TRBV5-6 and TRBJ2-2; D unresolved. V dropped 0 bases and J dropped 5 bases, with 5 bases sitting between them. The V gene's germline CDR1 is SGHDT and CDR2 YYEEEE. This CDR3 contains 13 residues. The CDR3 bases are TGTGCCAGCAGCTTGGCCGGGACCGGGGAGCTGTTTTTT. It codes for CASSLAGTGELFF.

The V and J genes are TRBV27 and TRBJ1-6; D possibly corresponds to TRBD1 (5 bases). CDR1 and CDR2 from the germline V gene are MNHEY and SMNVEV (reference sequence). With 2 bases removed from V and 9 bases from J, the gap between germline ends came to 11 bases. The CDR3 totals 14 residues. CDR3 amino acids: CASSLGGIGSPLHF. The CDR3 nucleotides read TGTGCCAGCAGTTTAGGGGGGATAGGTTCACCCCTCCACTTT.

V gene TRBV9 combines with J gene TRBJ2-6; D might be TRBD1 (5 bases). V lost 3 bases to trimming and J lost 3 bases, with 7 bases between them. The CDR3 is 14 residues long. In germline, CDR1 is SGDLS, CDR2 YYNGEE. CDR3 DNA: TGTGCCAGCAGCGCGACAGTTGGGGCCAACGTCCTGACTTTC. Amino acid sequence: CASSATVGANVLTF.

The gene calls are TRBV4-1 and TRBJ1-5, with D uncertain. V gave up 2 bases and J gave up 0 bases, with 5 bases separating them. The CDR3 consists of 14 residues. The germline V gene has CDR1 MGHRA and CDR2 YSYEKL. The CDR3 protein is CASSQSYSNQPQHF. The DNA of the CDR3 is TGCGCCAGCAGCCAATCGTATAGCAATCAGCCCCAGCATTTT.

This clone appeared a few times. The chain employs TRBV28 and TRBJ1-4; TRBD1 agrees at 9 bases. Trimming at V came to 5 bases and at J to 8 bases, leaving 15 bases not matched to a gene. The germline V gene encodes CDR1 MDHEN and CDR2 SYDVKM. The CDR3 covers 17 residues. DNA of the CDR3: TGTGCCAGCAGTCTTTTCGGGGCTGGGACAGGGAGAGAAAAACTGTTTTTT. Its protein product is CASSLFGAGTGREKLFF.

This clone showed up just once. Other DNA sequences of this sample code for an identical CDR3. The chain combines TRBV6-5 with TRBJ1-4; D is unclear. Germline values: CDR1 MNHEY, CDR2 SVGAGI. Trimming left V 3 bases short and J 0 bases short, with 8 bases between. CDR3 length: 15 residues. For the CDR3, the DNA is TGTGCCAGCAGTTATCGAGGTGCAACTAATGAAAAACTGTTTTTT. As protein: CASSYRGATNEKLFF.

The V gene is TRBV11-2, the J gene TRBJ2-5; TRBD2 aligns across 8 bases. Germline CDR1 is SGHAT and CDR2 is FQNNGV. CDR3 length equals 16 residues. The V and J ends lost 2 bases and 5 bases, in that order; junction bases with no gene match: 10. The CDR3 region is CASSLFAAGGGETQYF. CDR3 nucleotides: TGTGCCAGCAGCTTATTCGCTGCGGGGGGCGGGGAGACCCAGTACTTC.

The CDR3 sequence is CASSVPHRGFGTGELFF. The DNA for the CDR3 is TGTGCCAGCAGCGTCCCCCACAGGGGGTTCGGCACCGGGGAGCTGTTTTTT. V gene TRBV9 combines with J gene TRBJ2-2; 8 positions match TRBD1. This CDR3 comprises 17 residues. The ends lost 2 bases at V and 4 bases at J; junction bases unmatched: 10. Germline loops: CDR1 SGDLS, CDR2 YYNGEE.